The clone carrying this T cell receptor (beta chain) was observed a handful of times. Germline lookup yields CDR1 MDHEN and CDR2 SYDVKM. This CDR3 is 12 amino acids long. With 7 bases clipped from V and 3 bases from J, the junction kept 2 bases outside the gene matches. Sampling of alopecia areata patients yielded lesional scalp punch biopsies as well as peripheral blood. The data derive from a study of CD8+ T cells in alopecia areata. Study-level information: Patients remained on tofacitinib for 6 to 18 months and then went 6 months without it.

Reverse transcribed after extraction, RNA yielded cDNA as the sequencing template. Sequencing was performed with immunoSEQ multiplex PCR; in TCRdb, only in-frame clones are kept and a portion is missing. The data contain 110,000 or so clones, more than 30% of them singletons. Sequenced: CD4+ T cells sorted from blood. The sequence was collected from a human donor with alopecia areata. This chain joins TRBV28 and TRBJ2-7, with 8 bases lining up with TRBD2. CDR3: CASTRGGYEQYF. As DNA, the CDR3 is TGTGCCAGCACCCGGGGGGGCTACGAGCAGTACTTC.